This T cell receptor beta chain was sequenced during a study of blood T cell repertoires in COVID-19. Study information: Material from acute and convalescent COVID-19 was sourced from the United States, Italy and Spain.

V shed 0 bases and J shed 2 bases, with 7 bases lying between them. CDR3 length: 14 residues. CDR1 is SGHKS and CDR2 is YYEKEE in the germline V gene (reference sequence). Patients of the Seattle cohort, enrolled during active infection, were followed longitudinally. Methods used by the authors: It was from reference gene primer amplification that nucleated cell counts were estimated. The table came from immunoSEQ multiplex PCR; TCRdb's copy has only in-frame clones and leaves some out. For V, J and clone size, that table is used; D and trimming come from the DNA. The profile covers tens of thousands of clones, with around 80% appearing a single time and approximately 20% taken by the ten largest.

Material for sequencing was peripheral blood. V usage is TRBV5-5 and J usage is TRBJ2-3; D gene ambiguous. The sequence came from a man aged 25-45 years with COVID-19, enrolled during active disease. The CDR3 bases are TGTGCCAGCAGCTTGGGACTTATCACAGATACGCAGTATTTT. Its protein is CASSLGLITDTQYF.